Presented here are 25 T cell receptor beta chains from one specimen sequenced in a study of shared clonotypes between healthy human individuals. The protocol was immunoSEQ multiplex PCR, while the TCRdb copy is restricted to in-frame clones and leaves out a portion. The sample contains about 470,000 clones, 75% to 85% of which appear only once. Sequences were obtained from PBMCs. These receptor sequences come from a woman in her 40s in good health. Some clones in this sample may be carry-over from other donors' samples.

This clone showed up just a few times. The chain couples TRBV19 to TRBJ2-7, with 9 bases fitting TRBD2. Germline V lookup: CDR1 LNHDA, CDR2 SQIVND (reference sequence). The CDR3 contains 15 residues. V lost 7 bases to trimming and J lost 3 bases; unmatched junction nucleotides: 10. The CDR3 is CASTPYAGGNYEQYF. CDR3 DNA sequence: TGTGCCAGTACCCCTTACGCGGGAGGGAACTACGAGCAGTACTTC. The variable domain in full, with the rest retrieved from reference TRBV19 and TRBJ2-7, is DGGITQSPKYLFRKEGQNVTLSCEQNLNHDAMYWYRQDPGQGLRLIYYSQIVNDFQKGDIAEGYSVSREKKESFPLTVTSAQKNPTAFYLCASTPYAGGNYEQYFGPGTRLTVT.

The chain joins TRBV18 to TRBJ1-1; D perhaps matches TRBD1 (5 bases). CDR1 KGHSH and CDR2 LQKENI come from the germline V gene. The CDR3 is 15 residues long. Trimming cost V 2 bases and J 0 bases, with 10 bases left between them. CDR3 amino acids: CASSPGTRLNTEAFF. The CDR3 coding sequence is TGTGCCAGCTCACCAGGGACGAGACTGAACACTGAAGCTTTCTTT.

This clone was found many times. The chain recombines TRBV5-4 with TRBJ1-2, with D maybe TRBD1 (5 bases). This CDR3 has 16 residues. Trimming shortened V by 2 bases and J by 6 bases, and 20 bases separated the two germline ends. The V gene's germline CDR1 is SGHNT and CDR2 YYREEE (reference sequence). CDR3 in DNA: TGTGCCAGCAGCTTATGGGCAACCCGACAGACCCATGGCTACACCTTC. Amino acid sequence: CASSLWATRQTHGYTF.

This chain connects TRBV5-1 to TRBJ2-7, with 7 bases matching TRBD2. Trimming removed 0 bases from V and 3 bases from J; junction bases left unmatched: 6. This CDR3 contains 15 residues. Germline CDR1 SGHRS, CDR2 YFSETQ. The CDR3 DNA reads as TGCGCCAGCAGCTTGGATACGCTAGCGGACTACGAGCAGTACTTC. Encoded protein: CASSLDTLADYEQYF.

In its sample, this clone was seen a few times. The sample carries other DNA sequences with the same CDR3. V is TRBV7-2 and J is TRBJ2-1; D is ambiguous. Trimming shortened V by 2 bases and J by 4 bases, and 6 bases separated the two germline ends. Looked up from germline, CDR1 is SGHTA and CDR2 is FQGNSA. This CDR3 contains 13 residues. CDR3 nucleotides: TGTGCCAGCAGCTTAAGAGCGTACAATGAGCAGTTCTTC. Translating it yields CASSLRAYNEQFF.

This clone was observed a single time. V usage is TRBV7-3 and J usage is TRBJ1-3, with D unresolved. The CDR3 contains 16 residues. V lost 1 base and J lost 1, with 11 bases in between. CDR1 is SGHTA, CDR2 FQGTGA, per germline. For the CDR3, the DNA is TGTGCCAGCAGCTTAAATGCGCCGTTATCTGGAAACACCATATATTTT. It encodes CASSLNAPLSGNTIYF.

This rearrangement joins TRBV18 to TRBJ1-1; unclear D gene. The CDR3 sequence is 16 residues long. Germline assignment: CDR1 KGHSH and CDR2 LQKENI. V was cut by 0 bases and J by 7 bases, with 18 bases left in between. The DNA for the CDR3 is TGTGCCAGCTCACCACCGTCGTCAGGCCTGTTAGGTGAAGCTTTCTTT. This encodes CASSPPSSGLLGEAFF.

The gene calls are TRBV18 and TRBJ1-1, with D tentatively TRBD1 (6 bases). Germline V gene data show CDR1 as KGHSH and CDR2 as LQKENI. Trimming stripped 3 bases from V and 2 bases from J, with 10 bases between. The CDR3 length is 14 residues. The CDR3 loop is CASSPEQGNTEAFF. The CDR3 bases are TGTGCCAGCTCACCCGAACAGGGAAACACTGAAGCTTTCTTT.

Only a few counts were recorded for this clone. V is TRBV5-4 and J is TRBJ1-1; D is unresolved. Trimming shortened V by 0 bases and J by 0 bases, and 12 bases separated the two germline ends. Germline assignment: CDR1 SGHNT and CDR2 YYREEE (reference sequence). The CDR3 has 16 residues. The CDR3 protein is CASSLEGGGLNTEAFF. The CDR3 DNA follows: TGTGCCAGCAGCTTGGAGGGTGGAGGGCTGAACACTGAAGCTTTCTTT.

In this sample, this clone turned up once. The chain combines TRBV13 with TRBJ1-2; 9 bases are a match to TRBD1. The CDR3 covers 17 residues. CDR1 and CDR2 from the germline V gene are PRHDT and FYEKMQ (reference sequence). Trimming cost V 0 bases and J 0 bases; bases outside gene matches: 5. This CDR3 is CASSLGYRGPANYGYTF. CDR3 bases: TGTGCCAGCAGCTTAGGATACAGGGGGCCAGCTAACTATGGCTACACCTTC.

The sample holds many counts of this clone. The CDR3 DNA follows: TGTGCCAGCAGTTTTTCGGGGATCGATCAGCCCCAGCATTTT. Protein: CASSFSGIDQPQHF. This chain links TRBV27 with TRBJ1-5; D call uncertain. With 3 bases removed from V and 5 bases from J, the gap between germline ends came to 11 bases. The CDR3 has 14 residues. Per the germline V gene, CDR1 is MNHEY and CDR2 is SMNVEV (reference sequence).

The chain uses TRBV4-2 and TRBJ2-1; TRBD2 aligns across 12 bases. Unmatched junction bases numbered 6, after V lost 5 bases and J lost 1 base. The CDR3 is 17 residues long. Per germline, CDR1 LGHNA and CDR2 YNFKEQ. The CDR3 DNA is TGTGCCAGCAGCTATTCGACTAGCGGGAGTTCCTACAATGAGCAGTTCTTC. Translating gives CASSYSTSGSSYNEQFF.

This chain joins TRBV5-1 and TRBJ2-3; D may be TRBD2 (7 bases). The CDR3 contains 16 residues. With 4 bases removed from V and 2 bases from J, the gap between germline ends came to 17 bases. From germline, CDR1 is SGHRS and CDR2 YFSETQ. CDR3 nucleotides: TGCGCCAGCAGCCTAGGGGGGGCTAGGGTCACAGATACGCAGTATTTT. Translated, it gives CASSLGGARVTDTQYF.

This clone was detected only a few times. The genes are TRBV28 and TRBJ1-5, with D perhaps matching TRBD1 (5 bases). This CDR3 has 16 amino acids. V was trimmed by 5 bases and J by 4 bases, leaving 18 bases between them. Germline loops: CDR1 MDHEN, CDR2 SYDVKM. This CDR3 reads CASSHKRGRGNQPQHF. The CDR3 DNA reads TGTGCCAGCAGTCACAAAAGGGGTAGGGGAAATCAGCCCCAGCATTTT.

This chain connects TRBV2 to TRBJ1-5; 9 nucleotides align to TRBD1. The ends lost 5 bases at V and 3 bases at J; junction bases unmatched: 8. The CDR3 loop spans 16 amino acids. Germline V gene data show CDR1 as SNHLY and CDR2 as FYNNEI. The CDR3 DNA is TGTGCCAGCAGTCCCCCGGGACAGGGTTTCAATCAGCCCCAGCATTTT. Amino acids: CASSPPGQGFNQPQHF.

The chain employs TRBV10-2 and TRBJ2-1, with 11 bases lining up with TRBD2. Germline assignment: CDR1 WSHSY and CDR2 SAAADI. The CDR3 consists of 17 residues. Losses at the gene ends were 4 bases for V and 10 bases for J; bases not matched to a gene: 15. The CDR3 loop is CASSAITSGRRRGEQFF. The DNA of the CDR3 is TGCGCCAGCAGTGCCATAACTAGCGGGAGACGGCGAGGGGAGCAGTTCTTC.

The chain has TRBV7-2 and TRBJ1-2; no reliable D call. Germline CDR1 SGHTA, CDR2 FQGNSA. The length of the CDR3 is 15 residues. Deletions cut 4 bases from V and 4 bases from J, with 16 bases between. In DNA, the CDR3 is TGTGCCAGCAGCTCAAACGGGGTGGTAGGCTATGGCTACACCTTC. Its protein is CASSSNGVVGYGYTF.

The chain uses TRBV5-1 and TRBJ1-1, with D possibly being TRBD1 (5 bases). This CDR3 is built from 16 residues. Trimming took off 1 base at V and 6 bases at J, with 19 bases between the two ends. The germline CDR1 and CDR2 sequences are SGHRS and YFSETQ. CDR3 nucleotides: TGCGCCAGCAGCTTGACTTCGTGGGGGATGGGAGCTGAAGCTTTCTTT. Protein product: CASSLTSWGMGAEAFF.

V is TRBV30 and J is TRBJ2-7; TRBD2 might be the D (5 bases). The germline V gene has CDR1 GTSNPN and CDR2 SVGIG (reference sequence). This CDR3 is 15 amino acids long. Deletions cut 0 bases from V and 4 bases from J, with 16 bases between. The DNA of the CDR3 is TGTGCCTGGAGTGTAGAGGGCCTAAAGAGGTACGAGCAGTACTTC. This encodes CAWSVEGLKRYEQYF.

The chain has TRBV15 and TRBJ2-3; possible D gene TRBD1, 6 bases. CDR3 length: 15 amino acids. The V gene lost 3 bases and the J gene lost 0 bases, with 10 bases spanning the gap. Germline CDR1 is LNHNV and CDR2 is YYDKDF (reference sequence). The CDR3 region has the DNA TGTGCCACCAGCAGGGACAGCCTGAGCACAGATACGCAGTATTTT. Its translation is CATSRDSLSTDTQYF.

This chain uses TRBV5-1 with TRBJ2-2, with 9 bases lining up with TRBD1. The CDR3 is 16 amino acids. Germline V gene sequence: CDR1 SGHRS, CDR2 YFSETQ. V gave up 2 bases and J gave up 6 bases; unmatched junction bases: 8. CDR3 loop: CASSLTGGAPAGELFF. CDR3 bases: TGCGCCAGCAGCTTAACAGGGGGCGCCCCGGCCGGGGAGCTGTTTTTT. Full variable domain (rest looked up from reference TRBV5-1 and TRBJ2-2): KAGVTQTPRYLIKTRGQQVTLSCSPISGHRSVSWYQQTPGQGLQFLFEYFSETQRNKGNFPGRFSGRQFSNSRSEMNVSTLELGDSALYLCASSLTGGAPAGELFFGEGSRLTVL.

V and J are TRBV9 and TRBJ1-3, with D uncertain. V was cut by 4 bases and J by 0 bases, with 11 bases left in between. There are 15 residues in the CDR3. In germline, CDR1 is SGDLS, CDR2 YYNGEE. The CDR3 region has the DNA TGTGCCAGCAGCCCCAGCGGAATCTCTGGAAACACCATATATTTT. Translation gives CASSPSGISGNTIYF. The full variable domain, in which reference TRBV9 and TRBJ1-3 provide the parts outside the CDR3, is DSGVTQTPKHLITATGQRVTLRCSPRSGDLSVYWYQQSLDQGLQFLIQYYNGEERAKGNILERFSAQQFPDLHSELNLSSLELGDSALYFCASSPSGISGNTIYFGEGSWLTVV.

The chain links TRBV5-1 to TRBJ2-2; tentatively, D is TRBD2 (6 bases). Trimming left V 0 bases short and J 1 base short, with 10 bases between. Germline V lookup: CDR1 SGHRS, CDR2 YFSETQ. The CDR3 spans 16 residues. The CDR3 bases are TGCGCCAGCAGCTTGGTTTTGGGGGGGAACACCGGGGAGCTGTTTTTT. Amino acid sequence: CASSLVLGGNTGELFF.

There are a few counts of this clone. The chain carries TRBV27 and TRBJ1-1; 8 bases map to TRBD1. The CDR3 consists of 14 residues. The germline V gene has CDR1 MNHEY and CDR2 SMNVEV (reference sequence). V was pared by 5 bases and J by 8 bases, with 10 bases of the junction left unmatched. CDR3 loop: CASSPHRGFTEAFF. The DNA of the CDR3 is TGTGCCAGCAGTCCCCACAGGGGGTTTACAGAAGCTTTCTTT.

V usage is TRBV11-2 and J usage is TRBJ2-1, with D possibly matching TRBD2 (5 bases). The V and J ends lost 4 bases and 6 bases respectively, with 13 bases between them. The germline V gene encodes CDR1 SGHAT and CDR2 FQNNGV. The CDR3 is 14 residues long. The CDR3 here is CASSSPEAGNEQFF. CDR3 sequence (DNA): TGTGCCAGCAGCTCCCCGGAGGCCGGCAATGAGCAGTTCTTC.